This T cell receptor beta chain emerged from a study of blood T cell repertoires in COVID-19. Study summary: Samples came from the United States, Italy and Spain, spanning acute and convalescent COVID-19. PBMCs, B-cell-depleted T cells, or T cells provided the cDNA or gDNA that made up the material.

Trimming took 5 bases from V and 3 from J; bases not matched to a gene: 6. Germline CDR1 is SGHNT and CDR2 is YYREEE (reference sequence). This CDR3 contains 15 residues. Authors' analysis steps: Estimates of nucleated cell counts were drawn from the amplification of reference gene primers. Clones were read by immunoSEQ multiplex PCR, and TCRdb kept only the in-frame ones, dropping some. V and J calls and clone size come straight from that table; D and trimming were deduced from the DNA. Of some 200,000 clones listed, roughly 90% were seen once; the top ten hold around 2.3%. The rearrangement joins TRBV5-4 to TRBJ1-4; 8 nucleotides align to TRBD1. Sequencing input: PBMCs or T cells enriched from blood (not recorded which). This receptor was obtained from a woman aged 30 to 39 who had recovered from COVID-19. CDR3 protein: CASRPTGAPNEKLFF. The CDR3 region has the DNA TGTGCCAGCAGACCGACAGGGGCGCCTAATGAAAAACTGTTTTTT.